The present entry profiles one T cell receptor (beta chain) with its context. Its antigen is undetermined. The sample is drawn from a study of OX40 agonist ivuxolimab in advanced cancers. Study details: The study reported partial responses in three patients: one hepatocellular carcinoma, two cutaneous melanoma.

Profiled with immunoSEQ multiplex PCR; TCRdb holds only in-frame clones, not every one. The sample lists under 85,000 clones; 90% were seen once. Overall study findings and caveats: Expanded clones tended on average to be more numerous among CD8+ T cells than CD4+. There was clonal expansion of CD4+ and CD8+ blood T cells by week 6 at 0.1 to 3.0 mg/kg. Low normalized T-cell clonal expansion also characterized some of the nonresponders.

The junction had 8 bases not matched to a gene; V was cut back by 5 bases and J by 4 bases. The CDR3 extends over 15 amino acids. The V gene's germline CDR1 is MNHEY and CDR2 SMNVEV (reference sequence). J is TRBJ2-1 and V is TRBV27; 7 bases line up with TRBD2. This clonotype originated in an adult with an advanced solid tumor such as melanoma, head and neck, liver or kidney cancer. Sequenced material: CD4+ or CD8+ T cells sorted from blood, taken in a trial of the OX40 agonist ivuxolimab. The CDR3 spells CASSLPGSGYNEQFF. DNA of the CDR3: TGTGCCAGCAGTCTCCCGGGTAGCGGGTACAATGAGCAGTTCTTC.